This passage covers 18 T cell receptor beta chains from one sample sequenced in a study of T cells in Graves' hyperthyroidism and ophthalmopathy. Amplified TCR beta CDR3 regions derived from RNA transcripts. With the HTBI primer set, the TCR CDR3 went through a first round of RT-PCR. TCRdb analysed the multiplex PCR reads with MiXCR anew, one entry per CDR3 protein. The sample has hundreds of thousands of distinct CDR3 sequences; over 15% are singletons. The sequencing input was blood. Receptors were obtained from a woman in her forties or fifties with Graves' hyperthyroidism that later progressed to Graves' ophthalmopathy.

The V gene is TRBV11-2, the J gene TRBJ2-1; a weak D match, TRBD2 (7 bases). Looked up from germline, CDR1 is SGHAT and CDR2 is FQNNGV. Between the trimmed V and J ends, which lost 5 bases and 1 base, there was a span of 21 bases. CDR3 length equals 18 residues. The chain's CDR3 is CASSPRRRGAGSYNEQFF. The CDR3, as DNA: TGTGCCAGCAGCCCCCGTCGTCGGGGGGCCGGTTCCTACAATGAGCAGTTCTTC.

CDR3: CAISEEDRGTPLHF. The CDR3 DNA reads TGTGCCATCAGTGAGGAGGACAGGGGAACACCCCTCCACTTT. The gene calls are TRBV10-3 and TRBJ1-6, with 9 bases lining up with TRBD1. The germline V gene has CDR1 ENHRY and CDR2 SYGVKD. The CDR3 contains 14 residues. V shed 2 bases and J 11 bases; nucleotides not matched to a gene: 4.

V usage is TRBV4-2 and J usage is TRBJ1-2; D is undetermined. V gave up 6 bases and J gave up 4 bases, with 12 bases separating them. The germline V gene encodes CDR1 LGHNA and CDR2 YNFKEQ. This CDR3 has 13 residues. CDR3 sequence (DNA): TGTGCCAGCAGGGCGGTGGGCACCTATGGCTACACCTTC. This translates into CASRAVGTYGYTF.

The V gene is TRBV4-1, the J gene TRBJ1-2, with D unresolved. The CDR3 is 13 amino acids. From germline, CDR1 is MGHRA and CDR2 YSYEKL. V was trimmed by 1 base and J by 7 bases, leaving 10 bases between them. The CDR3 sequence is CASSQASGSGYTF. The CDR3 DNA reads TGCGCCAGCAGCCAAGCGTCGGGGAGTGGCTACACCTTC.

This clonotype appeared a few times. This chain uses TRBV5-4 with TRBJ2-5; D might be TRBD2 (6 bases). This CDR3 has 15 amino acids. V was trimmed by 3 bases and J by 7 bases, leaving 19 bases between them. Germline CDR1 is SGHNT and CDR2 is YYREEE (reference sequence). The CDR3 spells CASSSTWGDRGTQYF. The CDR3 DNA follows: TGTGCCAGCAGCTCCACCTGGGGGGATCGGGGGACCCAGTACTTC.

This clonotype was seen at least ten times. The rearrangement links TRBV11-1 to TRBJ2-1, with 15 bases identical to TRBD2. With V trimmed by 4 bases and J by 2 bases, 6 bases remained unmatched. Germline CDR1 is SGHAT and CDR2 is FQDESV (reference sequence). The CDR3 is 18 amino acids. The DNA of the CDR3 is TGTGCCAGCAGCTCCCGGACTAGCGGGGGGGCCACCTACAATGAGCAGTTCTTC. This translates into CASSSRTSGGATYNEQFF.

This chain joins TRBV20-1 and TRBJ2-1, with 7 bases that match TRBD2. This CDR3 is 16 amino acids long. In germline, CDR1 is DFQATT, CDR2 SNEGSKA (reference sequence). V gave up 5 bases and J gave up 4 bases; unmatched junction bases: 14. CDR3 coding DNA: TGCAGTGCTCCTCCCTATAGCGGGCCGTTGTACAATGAGCAGTTCTTC. Its translation: CSAPPYSGPLYNEQFF.

This clonotype came up many times. The J gene is TRBJ2-5, the V gene TRBV2; 11 bases are shared with TRBD2. The CDR3 runs to 18 residues. Trimming removed 4 bases from V and 2 bases from J; junction bases left unmatched: 12. Germline assignment: CDR1 SNHLY and CDR2 FYNNEI. CDR3 bases: TGTGCCAGCAGTGTTCAAACCGGGACTAGCGGTCTACAAGAGACCCAGTACTTC. It encodes CASSVQTGTSGLQETQYF. Full variable domain (remainder filled in from reference TRBV2 and TRBJ2-5): EPEVTQTPSHQVTQMGQEVILRCVPISNHLYFYWYRQILGQKVEFLVSFYNNEISEKSEIFDDQFSVERPDGSNFTLKIRSTKLEDSAMYFCASSVQTGTSGLQETQYFGPGTRLLVL.

In this sample, this clonotype turned up many times. The rearrangement uses TRBV2 and TRBJ2-6; D uncertain. CDR3 length equals 15 residues. The germline gives CDR1 SNHLY, CDR2 FYNNEI. The germline V and J ends were trimmed by 1 base and 0 bases, with 4 bases remaining between them. CDR3 amino acids: CASSEGFSGANVLTF. Here the CDR3 DNA reads TGTGCCAGCAGTGAAGGGTTCTCTGGGGCCAACGTCCTGACTTTC.

This clonotype was picked up many times. The chain couples TRBV12-3 or TRBV12-4 to TRBJ2-7; 11 bases are shared with TRBD1. This CDR3 is built from 13 residues. The V and J ends lost 4 bases and 6 bases, in that order; junction bases with no gene match: 2. The CDR3 region is CASSYGQGAEQYF. CDR3 sequence (DNA): TGTGCCAGCAGTTATGGACAGGGGGCCGAGCAGTACTTC.

This clonotype was seen a few times. The CDR3 here is CASSTNSNQPQHF. In DNA form, the CDR3 reads TGTGCCAGCAGTACTAATAGCAATCAGCCCCAGCATTTT. V is TRBV12-3 or TRBV12-4 and J is TRBJ1-5; D is ambiguous. V lost 5 bases to trimming and J lost 0 bases, with 5 bases between them. The CDR3 sequence is 13 residues long.

This clonotype was found a few times. The chain is built from TRBV19 and TRBJ2-1; 10 positions match TRBD1. The CDR3 has 16 residues. CDR1 and CDR2 from the germline V gene are LNHDA and SQIVND (reference sequence). V was clipped by 9 bases and J by 7 bases; unmatched bases: 15. Here the CDR3 reads CASSAAGTGVGNEQFF. As DNA, the CDR3 is TGTGCCAGCAGTGCGGCGGGGACAGGGGTTGGGAATGAGCAGTTCTTC.

This clonotype was recorded many times. The rearrangement uses TRBV6-1 and TRBJ1-1, with D uncertain. V was cut by 7 bases and J by 1 base, with 16 bases left in between. Germline V gene data show CDR1 as MNHNS and CDR2 as SASEGT. CDR3 size: 15 residues. CDR3 DNA sequence: TGTGCCAGCACTTGGGGTCCGGTATCGAACACTGAAGCTTTCTTT. The encoded protein is CASTWGPVSNTEAFF.

J is TRBJ2-5 and V is TRBV29-1; 11 nucleotides match TRBD2. The CDR3 totals 13 residues. Germline trimming cut 7 bases from V and 3 bases from J; bases unmatched to any gene: 4. The V gene's germline CDR1 is SQVTM and CDR2 ANQGSEA. The CDR3 sequence: CSGETSGEETQYF. The CDR3, as DNA: TGCAGCGGGGAGACTAGCGGGGAAGAGACCCAGTACTTC.

This clonotype was counted only a few times. This chain connects TRBV12-3 or TRBV12-4 to TRBJ1-1; D gene unclear. Between the trimmed V and J ends, which lost 8 bases and 0 bases, there was a span of 13 bases. The CDR3 loop spans 14 amino acids. CDR3 amino acids: CASRFGWMNTEAFF. The DNA of the CDR3 is TGTGCCAGCCGATTCGGGTGGATGAACACTGAAGCTTTCTTT.

There are a few counts of this clonotype. This sequence joins TRBV29-1 and TRBJ2-1; no clear D. This CDR3 contains 12 residues. The V gene lost 4 bases and the J gene lost 6 bases, with 10 bases spanning the gap. Germline CDR1 SQVTM, CDR2 ANQGSEA. The CDR3 nucleotides are TGCAGCGTTGTTGTCTGGTCCAATGAGCAGTTCTTC. Translation: CSVVVWSNEQFF.

This clonotype was observed many times. The J gene is TRBJ1-2, the V gene TRBV2; D gene uncertain. There are 15 residues in the CDR3. The V gene's germline CDR1 is SNHLY and CDR2 FYNNEI. Trimming pared 6 bases from V and 8 bases from J, leaving 22 bases between. The CDR3 is CASSVAVGGSGGYTF. The DNA of the CDR3 is TGTGCCAGCAGCGTAGCCGTTGGAGGATCCGGCGGCTACACCTTC.

This clonotype has a count of ten or more. V is TRBV11-2 and J is TRBJ1-1; D uncertain. The CDR3 extends over 13 amino acids. V was pared by 1 base and J by 6 bases, with 9 bases between. Per the germline V gene, CDR1 is SGHAT and CDR2 is FQNNGV. DNA of the CDR3: TGTGCCAGCAGCTTAGGAGTAAGCCCTGAAGCTTTCTTT. Translation gives CASSLGVSPEAFF.